Below, one T cell receptor beta chain is given with its context. Its antigen is currently unknown. This sample stems from a study of blood T cells in healthy people across ages. Primed by a sample-barcoded 5' primer and a J-beta primer mix, a second PCR proceeded for 7 to 11 cycles. Through a template-switch adaptor with 12 random nucleotides, each cDNA molecule received a tag. Each sample yielded at least 2.5 million CDR3-containing paired-end reads. TCRdb re-called the 5' RACE reads through MiXCR, storing one row per CDR3 protein. The repertoire holds about 1.4 million distinct CDR3 sequences, with approximately 59% as singletons. Study-wide findings and caveats: Shifts in expanded clonotypes may have been confounded by donor CMV status, which was unknown. Without sorted subsets, naive and antigen-experienced compartments could not be conclusively compared.

The CDR3 contains 17 residues. Per germline, CDR1 MNHEY and CDR2 SVGEGT. V lost 0 bases, J lost 2 bases, and 17 bases lay in between. This chain joins TRBV6-2 or TRBV6-3 and TRBJ2-7; no firm D call. Specimen: blood. The source is a man aged 18 to 29 in good health. The CDR3: CASSYSRTGDGAYEQYF. The CDR3, as DNA: TGTGCCAGCAGTTACTCGAGAACCGGAGACGGTGCCTACGAGCAGTACTTC.